These 2 T cell receptor beta chains came from one sample sequenced in a study of cytomegalovirus exposure and HLA in healthy donors (dated by TCRdb to about 2017). The library was prepared using the immunoSEQ multiplex PCR assay. For the multiplex PCR, a mixture combining 60 forward primers for TCR Vbeta segments and 13 reverse primers for TCR Jbeta segments was used. TCRdb mirrors the immuneACCESS table, restricted to in-frame sequences. Some clones are absent from its copies; in checked studies, under half trace to an unresolved V gene, and the reason for the others is unknown. The sample table holds some 150,000 clones, of which over 60% were seen once. The ten biggest clones cover approximately 2.8% of the sample. Input material: PBMCs. These receptors were taken from a woman in her twenties or thirties in good health and CMV-seronegative.

The chain has TRBV28 and TRBJ2-3; 8 bases are a match to TRBD2. The CDR3 totals 15 residues. Germline CDR1 MDHEN, CDR2 SYDVKM. V shed 6 bases, J shed 5 bases, and the junction held 10 bases outside the gene matches. The chain's CDR3 is CASRPTSGTRDTQYF. The CDR3 DNA follows: TGTGCCAGCAGACCAACTAGCGGCACTAGAGATACGCAGTATTTT.

CDR3: CASINQGRQGYGYTF. The CDR3 DNA reads as TGTGCCAGCATTAACCAAGGGAGACAGGGTTATGGCTACACCTTC. The rearrangement links TRBV28 to TRBJ1-2, with 7 bases lining up with TRBD1. This CDR3 is built from 15 residues. Trimming removed 7 bases from V and 5 bases from J; junction bases left unmatched: 13. The V gene's germline CDR1 is MDHEN and CDR2 SYDVKM.